The 25 T cell receptor beta chains below come from one sample, sequenced in a study of blood T cells in healthy people across ages. Then a second PCR, running roughly 7 to 11 cycles, was carried out with a sample-barcoded 5' primer and a J-beta primer mix. TCRdb used MiXCR to reprocess the 5' RACE reads, holding one entry per CDR3 protein. The repertoire has 350,000 to 450,000 distinct CDR3 sequences, over 45% of them found once; the top ten carry about 54%. The sequenced sample was blood. The receptors come from a man aged 55 to 70 in good health.

The rearrangement links TRBV28 to TRBJ1-2, with D maybe TRBD1 (5 bases). From germline, CDR1 is MDHEN and CDR2 SYDVKM. With 5 bases removed from V and 4 bases from J, the gap between germline ends came to 11 bases. This CDR3 contains 13 residues. The CDR3 sequence: CASSPGGVYGYTF. The CDR3 bases are TGTGCCAGCAGTCCCGGGGGTGTCTATGGCTACACCTTC.

The rearrangement links TRBV7-2 to TRBJ1-2; weak D call: TRBD1 (6 bases). Germline values: CDR1 SGHTA, CDR2 FQGNSA. Trimming shortened V by 5 bases and J by 8 bases, and 18 bases separated the two germline ends. The CDR3 is made up of 14 amino acids. The CDR3 reads CASSPSGTTRGYTF. Here the CDR3 DNA reads TGTGCCAGCAGCCCCTCCGGGACAACGAGGGGCTACACCTTC.

This clonotype was counted only a few times. The chain has TRBV29-1 and TRBJ2-7; tentatively, D is TRBD2 (7 bases). Trimming stripped 7 bases from V and 2 bases from J, with 15 bases between. Looked up from germline, CDR1 is SQVTM and CDR2 is ANQGSEA. The CDR3 contains 13 residues. CDR3 DNA: TGCAGCGGCGGAGGGGGGGGGCCCTACGAGCAGTACTTC. Amino acid sequence: CSGGGGGPYEQYF.

The rearrangement uses TRBV20-1 and TRBJ2-4; a weak D match, TRBD1 (6 bases). The end of the DNA is better explained by TRBJ2-7, so the J call may be wrong. CDR3 length equals 14 residues. Per the germline V gene, CDR1 is DFQATT and CDR2 is SNEGSKA (reference sequence). CDR3 DNA sequence: TGCAGTGCTGACGAAGCAATAACAGGGTACGAGCAGTACTTC. Its protein is CSADEAITGYEQYF.

The chain employs TRBV7-8 and TRBJ1-2, with D unclear. The germline CDR1 and CDR2 sequences are SGHVS and FQNEAQ. The CDR3 is 13 amino acids. V was clipped by 5 bases and J by 4 bases, with 11 bases between them. CDR3 loop: CASSPPLGYGYTF. Written as DNA, the CDR3 is TGTGCCAGCAGCCCTCCACTAGGCTATGGCTACACCTTC.

V and J are TRBV6-1 and TRBJ2-5; the match to TRBD1 covers 7 bases. This CDR3 contains 17 residues. V lost 1 base to trimming and J lost 11 bases; unmatched junction nucleotides: 19. CDR1 and CDR2 (germline): MNHNS, SASEGT. Written as DNA, the CDR3 is TGTGCCAGCAGTGAAGAAACCAGGGGGTTTACGGCGCCAAAGCAGTACTTC. It codes for CASSEETRGFTAPKQYF.

This clonotype was counted between two and nine times. The rearrangement links TRBV21-1 to TRBJ2-4; the table's D call of TRBD1 was not tested on the DNA. TRBV21-1 is labeled a pseudogene. This CDR3 spans 19 amino acids. The CDR3 coding sequence is TGTGCCAGCACCATACCCGGGACAGGGGCAATGAGCGCCAAAAACATTCAGTACTTC. Translation gives CASTIPGTGAMSAKNIQYF.

In its sample, this clonotype was seen a few times. This chain uses TRBV3-1 with TRBJ2-1; 12 positions agree with TRBD2. Germline V CDR1 and CDR2: LGHDT, YNNKEL (reference sequence). CDR3 length: 14 amino acids. Losses at the gene ends were 4 bases for V and 10 bases for J; bases not matched to a gene: 5. The CDR3: CASSPSGRADEQFF. CDR3 DNA sequence: TGTGCCAGCAGCCCTAGCGGGAGGGCCGACGAGCAGTTCTTC.

The rearrangement links TRBV10-3 to TRBJ1-3, with D unresolved. The germline gives CDR1 ENHRY, CDR2 SYGVKD. This CDR3 has 15 amino acids. V shed 6 bases and J shed 0 bases, with 12 bases lying between them. The CDR3 nucleotides read TGTGCCATCAGGGAGGACCGAACCTCTGGAAACACCATATATTTT. Translated: CAIREDRTSGNTIYF.

CDR3 DNA: TGTGCCAGCAGCTTAGGAACTAGCGGTACGCAGTATTTT. Protein sequence: CASSLGTSGTQYF. The rearrangement joins TRBV7-2 to TRBJ2-3, with 8 bases fitting TRBD2. CDR3 length: 13 residues. In germline, CDR1 is SGHTA, CDR2 FQGNSA. Trimming at V came to 1 base and at J to 8 bases, leaving 2 bases not matched to a gene.

This clonotype was counted ten times or more. The chain joins TRBV20-1 to TRBJ1-5; 7 bases match TRBD1. The CDR3 is made up of 13 amino acids. Germline V gene sequence: CDR1 DFQATT, CDR2 SNEGSKA (reference sequence). Unmatched junction bases numbered 3, after V lost 5 bases and J lost 2 bases. The CDR3 spells CSAPTGGNQPQHF. DNA for the CDR3: TGCAGTGCTCCCACAGGGGGCAATCAGCCCCAGCATTTT.

CDR3 sequence: CASSLSTGTSGRGEQFF. CDR3 DNA sequence: TGTGCCAGCAGTTTATCTACCGGGACTAGCGGGAGAGGTGAGCAGTTCTTC. V is TRBV28 and J is TRBJ2-1; TRBD2 aligns across 14 bases. Per germline, CDR1 MDHEN and CDR2 SYDVKM. The CDR3 runs to 17 residues. With V trimmed by 1 base and J by 9 bases, 8 bases remained unmatched.

The genes are TRBV27 and TRBJ1-6, with 11 positions matching TRBD1. This CDR3 has 16 amino acids. The germline V gene has CDR1 MNHEY and CDR2 SMNVEV (reference sequence). The V and J ends lost 6 bases and 9 bases, in that order; junction bases with no gene match: 10. The CDR3 nucleotides are TGTGCCAGCAGCCCTACAACCGGGACAGGGGGTTCACCCCTCCACTTT. It yields the protein CASSPTTGTGGSPLHF.

On this clonotype itself: This may be a read error: a much more frequent sequence differs by one nucleotide. The chain recombines TRBV20-1 with TRBJ2-7; 14 positions agree with TRBD2. The germline V gene has CDR1 DFQATT and CDR2 SNEGSKA (reference sequence). There are 17 residues in the CDR3. J lost 7 bases, V lost 4 bases, and 15 bases had no gene match. DNA of the CDR3: TGCAGTGCTACCCGACTAGCGGGAGGGCCCTCCTACAATGAGCAGTACTTC. It yields the protein CSATRLAGGPSYNEQYF.

The V gene is TRBV4-3, the J gene TRBJ2-7; TRBD2 agrees at 9 bases. V lost 1 base and J lost 4; bases outside the gene matches: 8. Germline CDR1 and CDR2: LGHNA and YSLEER. This CDR3 has 16 amino acids. The CDR3 sequence is CASSQGSGLATYEQYF. CDR3 coding DNA: TGCGCCAGCAGCCAAGGCTCGGGACTAGCTACATACGAGCAGTACTTC.

The rearrangement uses TRBV6-6 and TRBJ2-5, with 7 nucleotides matching TRBD1. CDR1 and CDR2 (germline): MNHNY, SVGAGI (reference sequence). The CDR3 extends over 13 amino acids. V lost 6 bases, J lost 2 bases, and 3 bases stayed unmatched. Here the CDR3 reads CASRTGQQETQYF. As DNA, the CDR3 is TGTGCCAGCAGAACGGGACAGCAAGAGACCCAGTACTTC.

This clonotype was detected only a few times. The chain links TRBV5-1 to TRBJ1-2, with a possible D match to TRBD1 (5 bases). The CDR3 consists of 13 residues. In germline, CDR1 is SGHRS, CDR2 YFSETQ. Trimming stripped 5 bases from V and 8 bases from J, with 16 bases between. CDR3 sequence: CASSFRWGSGYTF. CDR3 in DNA: TGCGCCAGCAGTTTCCGTTGGGGGTCGGGCTACACCTTC.

This clonotype was counted between two and nine times. The V and J genes are TRBV7-2 and TRBJ2-3; TRBD2 is a possible D gene (7 bases). The V gene lost 5 bases and the J gene lost 4 bases, with 16 bases spanning the gap. CDR3 size: 15 residues. Germline V gene data show CDR1 as SGHTA and CDR2 as FQGNSA. CDR3 nucleotides: TGTGCCAGCAGCCCCTGGGGGGGCAGTGCAGATACGCAGTATTTT. It codes for CASSPWGGSADTQYF.

The chain links TRBV3-1 to TRBJ2-5; 7 bases align to TRBD2. Looked up from germline, CDR1 is LGHDT and CDR2 is YNNKEL (reference sequence). The CDR3 length is 12 residues. J lost 11 bases, V lost 3 bases, and 6 bases had no gene match. Here the CDR3 DNA reads TGTGCCAGCAGCCATGGGGGGGGTGAGCAGTACTTC. Translated, it gives CASSHGGGEQYF.

This clonotype has a count of ten or more. This chain links TRBV27 with TRBJ2-3, with no clear D. Germline V gene sequence: CDR1 MNHEY, CDR2 SMNVEV (reference sequence). The CDR3 length is 14 residues. Trimming shortened V by 6 bases and J by 2 bases, and 12 bases separated the two germline ends. CDR3 protein: CASSPLRATDTQYF. The CDR3 bases are TGTGCCAGCAGCCCACTCCGGGCCACAGATACGCAGTATTTT.

The chain recombines TRBV3-1 with TRBJ1-2, with a possible D match to TRBD1 (6 bases). Germline loops: CDR1 LGHDT, CDR2 YNNKEL (reference sequence). The CDR3 spans 12 residues. The V gene lost 4 bases and the J gene lost 13 bases, with 16 bases spanning the gap. CDR3: CASSRPGQEVTF. DNA for the CDR3: TGTGCCAGCAGCCGCCCGGGACAAGAGGTCACCTTC.

The genes are TRBV25-1 and TRBJ2-7; D may correspond to TRBD1 or TRBD2 (5 bases each). V gave up 3 bases and J gave up 3 bases, with 15 bases separating them. Germline values: CDR1 MGHDK, CDR2 SYGVNS. There are 15 residues in the CDR3. CDR3 loop: CASSEGPTLNYEQYF. The CDR3 coding sequence is TGTGCCAGCAGTGAGGGACCCACGCTAAACTACGAGCAGTACTTC.

This chain joins TRBV5-1 and TRBJ1-2, with D perhaps matching TRBD1 (5 bases). V shed 2 bases and J shed 3 bases, with 14 bases lying between them. The CDR3 has 15 amino acids. The germline V gene has CDR1 SGHRS and CDR2 YFSETQ. In nucleotides, the CDR3 is TGCGCCAGCAGCTTAGGACCGGGGGTAGACTATGGCTACACCTTC. The encoded protein is CASSLGPGVDYGYTF.

The gene calls are TRBV7-2 and TRBJ2-1, with D hard to call. CDR1 SGHTA and CDR2 FQGNSA come from the germline V gene. The ends were cut back, 5 bases at V and 8 bases at J, with 16 bases in the middle. The CDR3 has 14 residues. For the CDR3, the DNA is TGTGCCAGCAGCCTCAGGTGGGGTGGCGATGAGCAGTTCTTC. This encodes CASSLRWGGDEQFF.

V and J are TRBV5-1 and TRBJ2-7, with 13 bases lining up with TRBD2. J lost 3 bases, V lost 0 bases, and 6 bases had no gene match. Germline CDR1 is SGHRS and CDR2 is YFSETQ. This CDR3 has 17 amino acids. As DNA, the CDR3 is TGCGCCAGCAGCTTGGTCCCTGGACTAGCGGGGGACTACGAGCAGTACTTC. It translates to CASSLVPGLAGDYEQYF. The complete variable domain, with remaining parts taken from reference TRBV5-1 and TRBJ2-7, reads KAGVTQTPRYLIKTRGQQVTLSCSPISGHRSVSWYQQTPGQGLQFLFEYFSETQRNKGNFPGRFSGRQFSNSRSEMNVSTLELGDSALYLCASSLVPGLAGDYEQYFGPGTRLTVT.